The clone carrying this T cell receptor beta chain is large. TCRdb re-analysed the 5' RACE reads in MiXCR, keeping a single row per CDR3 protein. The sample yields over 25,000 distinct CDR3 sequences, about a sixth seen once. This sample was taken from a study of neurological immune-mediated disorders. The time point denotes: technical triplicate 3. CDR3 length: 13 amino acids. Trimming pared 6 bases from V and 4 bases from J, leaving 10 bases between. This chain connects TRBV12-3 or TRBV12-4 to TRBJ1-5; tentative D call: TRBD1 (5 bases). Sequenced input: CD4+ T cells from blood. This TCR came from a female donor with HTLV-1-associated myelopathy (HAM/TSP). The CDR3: CASRATVNQPQHF. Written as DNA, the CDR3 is TGTGCCAGCAGAGCGACAGTAAATCAGCCCCAGCATTTT.